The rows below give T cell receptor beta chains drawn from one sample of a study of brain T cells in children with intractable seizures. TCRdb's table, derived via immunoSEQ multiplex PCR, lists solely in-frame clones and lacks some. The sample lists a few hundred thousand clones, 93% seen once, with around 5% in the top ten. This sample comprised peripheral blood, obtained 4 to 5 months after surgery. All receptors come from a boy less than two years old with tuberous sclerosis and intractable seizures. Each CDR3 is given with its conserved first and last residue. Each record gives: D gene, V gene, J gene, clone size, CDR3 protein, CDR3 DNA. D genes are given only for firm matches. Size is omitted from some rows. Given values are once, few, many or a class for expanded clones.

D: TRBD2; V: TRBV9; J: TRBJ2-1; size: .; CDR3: CASSVVAGGDNEQFF; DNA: TGTGCCAGCAGCGTAGTAGCGGGAGGCGACAATGAGCAGTTCTTC
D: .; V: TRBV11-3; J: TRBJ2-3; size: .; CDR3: CASSLDGITDTQYF; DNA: TGTGCCAGCAGCTTGGACGGGATAACAGATACGCAGTATTTT
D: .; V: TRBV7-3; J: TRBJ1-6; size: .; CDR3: CASSLGLRDSPLHF; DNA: TGTGCCAGCAGCTTAGGACTAAGGGATTCACCCCTCCACTTT
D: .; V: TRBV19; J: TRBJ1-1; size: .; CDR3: CASSTRDGGTEAFF; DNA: TGTGCCAGTAGTACTAGGGACGGCGGCACTGAAGCTTTCTTT
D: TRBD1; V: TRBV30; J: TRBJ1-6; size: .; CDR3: CAFKLGTGMSNSPLHF; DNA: TGTGCTTTCAAGTTAGGGACAGGGATGTCTAATTCACCCCTCCACTTT
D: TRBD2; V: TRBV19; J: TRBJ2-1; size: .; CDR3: CASSIGGGTLYNEQFF; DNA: TGTGCCAGTAGTATCGGGGGAGGGACTCTCTACAATGAGCAGTTCTTC
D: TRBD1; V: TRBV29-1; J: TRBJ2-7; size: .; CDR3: CSAGQAALYEQYF; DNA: TGCAGCGCTGGACAGGCCGCCCTCTACGAGCAGTACTTC
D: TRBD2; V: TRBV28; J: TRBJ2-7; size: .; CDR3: CASSSAGLAYEQYF; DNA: TGTGCCAGCAGTTCCGCGGGACTAGCCTACGAGCAGTACTTC
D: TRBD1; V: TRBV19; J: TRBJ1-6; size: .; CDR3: CASSKGTGGSPLHF; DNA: TGTGCCAGTAGCAAAGGGACAGGGGGTTCACCCCTCCACTTT
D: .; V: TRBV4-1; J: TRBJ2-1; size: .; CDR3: CASSQLASSYNEQFF; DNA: TGCGCCAGCAGCCAGCTAGCGAGCTCCTACAATGAGCAGTTCTTC
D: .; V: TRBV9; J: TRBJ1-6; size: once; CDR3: CASSVDRSPLHF; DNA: TGTGCCAGCAGCGTTGATCGGTCACCCCTCCACTTT
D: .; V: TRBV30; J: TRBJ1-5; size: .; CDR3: CAWSVGGNQPQHF; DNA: TGTGCCTGGAGTGTAGGGGGCAATCAGCCCCAGCATTTT
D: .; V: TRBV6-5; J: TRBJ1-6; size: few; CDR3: CASSSTGYNSPLHF; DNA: TGTGCCAGCAGCTCGACGGGTTATAATTCACCCCTCCACTTT
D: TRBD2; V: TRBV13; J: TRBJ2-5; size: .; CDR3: CASSLKSSGAQETQYF; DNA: TGTGCCAGCAGCTTAAAGTCTAGCGGGGCACAAGAGACCCAGTACTTC
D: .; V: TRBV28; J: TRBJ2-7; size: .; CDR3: CASSKPGVYEQYF; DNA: TGTGCCAGCAGTAAACCGGGAGTATACGAGCAGTACTTC
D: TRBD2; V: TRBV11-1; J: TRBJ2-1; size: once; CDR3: CASSFSLAGGYNEQFF; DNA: TGTGCCAGCAGCTTTTCGCTAGCGGGTGGGTACAATGAGCAGTTCTTC
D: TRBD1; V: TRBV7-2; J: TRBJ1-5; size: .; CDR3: CASSYRTGEDQPQHF; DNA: TGTGCCAGCAGCTACAGGACAGGGGAAGATCAGCCCCAGCATTTT
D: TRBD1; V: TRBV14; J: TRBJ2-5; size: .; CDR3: CASSFRGLQETQYF; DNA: TGTGCCAGCAGCTTCAGGGGGCTCCAAGAGACCCAGTACTTC
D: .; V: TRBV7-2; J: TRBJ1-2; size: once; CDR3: CASSLGQARGYTF; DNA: TGTGCCAGCAGCTTAGGCCAGGCCAGGGGCTACACCTTC
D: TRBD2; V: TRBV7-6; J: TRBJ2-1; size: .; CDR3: CASSSRTSGGGYNEQFF; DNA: TGTGCCAGCAGCTCCCGGACTAGCGGGGGGGGCTACAATGAGCAGTTCTTC
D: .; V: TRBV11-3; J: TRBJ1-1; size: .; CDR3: CASSLGLGARTEAFF; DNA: TGTGCCAGCAGCTTAGGGCTAGGGGCCAGGACTGAAGCTTTCTTT
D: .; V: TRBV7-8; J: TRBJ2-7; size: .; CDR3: CASSYDPEGWRSYEQYF; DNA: TGTGCCAGCAGCTACGACCCCGAGGGATGGAGGTCCTACGAGCAGTACTTC
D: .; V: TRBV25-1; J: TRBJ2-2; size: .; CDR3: CASSISHISTDTGELFF; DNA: TGTGCCAGCAGTATCTCCCATATAAGCACTGACACCGGGGAGCTGTTTTTT
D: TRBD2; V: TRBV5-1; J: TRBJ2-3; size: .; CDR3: CASHTGLGTDTQYF; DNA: TGCGCCAGCCATACGGGACTAGGAACAGATACGCAGTATTTT
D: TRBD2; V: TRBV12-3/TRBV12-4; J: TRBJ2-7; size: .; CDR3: CASLGLANEQYF; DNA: TGTGCCAGCTTGGGACTAGCAAACGAGCAGTACTTC
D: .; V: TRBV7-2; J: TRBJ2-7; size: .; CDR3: CASSPRTIASYEQYF; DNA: TGTGCCAGCAGCCCTCGGACTATCGCCTCCTACGAGCAGTACTTC
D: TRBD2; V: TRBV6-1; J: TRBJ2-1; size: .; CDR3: CASSAELAGGKGHEQFF; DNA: TGTGCCAGCAGTGCCGAACTAGCGGGGGGGAAGGGCCATGAGCAGTTCTTC
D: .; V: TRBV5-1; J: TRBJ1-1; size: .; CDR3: CASSWTLEDTEAFF; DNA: TGCGCCAGCAGCTGGACCCTCGAAGACACTGAAGCTTTCTTT
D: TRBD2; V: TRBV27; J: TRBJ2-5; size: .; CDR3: CASRASGRAETQYF; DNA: TGTGCCAGCAGGGCTAGCGGGAGGGCCGAGACCCAGTACTTC
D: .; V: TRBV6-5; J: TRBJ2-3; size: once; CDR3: CASRPANTDTQYF; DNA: TGTGCCAGCAGACCGGCGAACACAGATACGCAGTATTTT
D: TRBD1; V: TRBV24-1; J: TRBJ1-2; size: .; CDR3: CATSESTGTGANYGYTF; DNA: TGTGCCACCAGTGAATCGACAGGGACCGGAGCTAACTATGGCTACACCTTC
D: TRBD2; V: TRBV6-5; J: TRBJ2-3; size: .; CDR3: CASSYQRGVEDTQYF; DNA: TGTGCCAGCAGTTACCAGCGGGGGGTAGAAGATACGCAGTATTTT
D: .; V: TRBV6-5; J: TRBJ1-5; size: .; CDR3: CASSEYSNQPQHF; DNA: TGTGCCAGCTCCGAATATAGCAATCAGCCCCAGCATTTT
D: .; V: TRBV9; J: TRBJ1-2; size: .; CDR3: CASSITGQVNGYTF; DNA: TGTGCCAGCAGCATTACCGGGCAGGTCAATGGCTACACCTTC